This TCR beta chain was documented in a study of shared clonotypes between healthy human individuals. Whole-study findings and limits: Naive subsets, compared against memory subsets, generally had larger estimated richness values. The researchers took only blood, and tissue repertoires probably look different. Some naive CD4 clonotypes, roughly 4.7%, turned up in common across a handful of donors.

CD45RO-negative CD8 cells positively selected for CCR7 made up the naive population, which excluded terminally differentiated effector memory CD45RA+ cells. Donors had no recently reported acute infections or vaccinations and were HIV-negative. Method: immunoSEQ multiplex PCR; TCRdb's copy keeps in-frame clones and lacks some. This table has around 2,000,000 clones, around 96% appearing once. The germline gives CDR1 MNHNS, CDR2 SASEGT. Trimming took 2 bases from V and 1 from J, leaving 9 bases between them. The CDR3 spans 14 residues. Concerning this clone: The antigen remains unidentified. The same CDR3 arises from other DNA sequences in this sample as well.

This chain connects TRBV6-1 to TRBJ2-7, with D possibly matching TRBD2 (6 bases). The sequence was obtained from a young man in good health. The sequenced sample was naive CD8+ T cells sorted from blood. CDR3: CASSEFGGSYEQYF. In DNA, the CDR3 is TGTGCCAGCAGTGAATTCGGGGGATCCTACGAGCAGTACTTC.